The entry below describes one TCR beta chain. Its matching antigen is unknown. Germline-derived CDR1 and CDR2 are LGHNA and YSLEER. With 0 bases removed from V and 1 base from J, the gap between germline ends came to 12 bases. The CDR3 runs 16 residues. The data originate from a study of CD8 T cells in ankylosing spondylitis. Study observations and caveats: Relatively scarce in peripheral blood, disease-linked clones were CD8+. Reportedly, matched ankylosing spondylitis synovial fluid was significantly enriched for disease-linked clones. Seemingly characteristic of ankylosing spondylitis blood was a TCR beta motif consisting of eight highly homologous variants.

Quantitative 5'-RACE with molecular barcodes was used to make the TCR beta libraries. TCRdb fed the 5' RACE reads into MiXCR, producing one record per CDR3 protein. The sample contains 220,000 or so distinct CDR3 sequences, about 18% of which appear only once. This receptor was obtained from a male donor with ankylosing spondylitis. What was sequenced was blood, either unsorted or a sorted T cell fraction (not recorded which). The V call is TRBV4-3, the J call TRBJ1-1; D uncertain. Here the CDR3 DNA reads TGCGCCAGCAGCCAAGATTGGGGAGACACGAACACTGAAGCTTTCTTT. It translates to CASSQDWGDTNTEAFF.